These 22 T cell receptor beta chains were sequenced from one sample in a study of blood T cell repertoires in COVID-19 (dated by TCRdb to the early 2020s). The library was generated by the immunoSEQ multiplex PCR assay. TCRdb's version of the immuneACCESS table is confined to in-frame rearrangements and falls short of the full clone set. An unresolved V gene accounts for under half of the shortfall where checked; the remainder is of unknown origin. A total of 200,000 to 300,000 clones appear in this sample, approximately 80% of them only once. The top ten clones comprise over 1.5% of the sample. Sequenced material: peripheral blood. The source is a woman of 80 years or more with acute or convalescent COVID-19.

The gene calls are TRBV21-1 and TRBJ2-7; the DNA was not used to check the table's D call, TRBD2. TRBV21-1 is an annotated pseudogene. This CDR3 spans 10 amino acids. Written as DNA, the CDR3 is TGTGCCAGCAATTTCGACGAGCAGTACTTC. This sequence encodes CASNFDEQYF.

V is TRBV5-1 and J is TRBJ1-1; 7 bases agree with TRBD1. V gave up 3 bases and J gave up 0 bases; unmatched junction bases: 11. The germline V gene has CDR1 SGHRS and CDR2 YFSETQ. CDR3 length: 17 residues. The CDR3 reads CASSWGQSIRMNTEAFF. The CDR3 DNA sequence: TGCGCCAGCAGCTGGGGACAGAGCATTCGAATGAACACTGAAGCTTTCTTT.

V and J are TRBV28 and TRBJ2-7; D is perhaps TRBD1 (6 bases). Trimming left V 3 bases short and J 7 bases short, with 22 bases between. The CDR3 is 16 residues long. Germline V gene data show CDR1 as MDHEN and CDR2 as SYDVKM. CDR3 coding DNA: TGTGCCAGCAGTTTCCTGACAGGCCAGGGCCGCAAAGAGCAGTACTTC. It codes for CASSFLTGQGRKEQYF.

This clone was seen more than once but under ten times. V is TRBV28 and J is TRBJ1-4, with a possible D match to TRBD1 (6 bases). This CDR3 spans 15 amino acids. Germline CDR1 MDHEN, CDR2 SYDVKM. Trimming shortened V by 3 bases and J by 7 bases, and 15 bases separated the two germline ends. CDR3 nucleotide sequence: TGTGCCAGCAGTTTTGCGGGGGCGCGAGTTGAAAAACTGTTTTTT. Its translation is CASSFAGARVEKLFF.

V is TRBV5-1 and J is TRBJ1-1, with D tentatively TRBD1 (6 bases). Trimming removed 0 bases at V and 9 bases at J, with 9 bases between. Germline CDR1 and CDR2: SGHRS and YFSETQ. The CDR3 runs to 12 residues. The CDR3 DNA sequence: TGCGCCAGCAGCTTGGAACAGGGACAAGCTTTCTTT. Translated: CASSLEQGQAFF.

This clone has just one count. The chain uses TRBV4-3 and TRBJ1-3; D unclear. There are 15 residues in the CDR3. V was trimmed by 1 base and J by 2 bases, leaving 9 bases between them. Per the germline V gene, CDR1 is LGHNA and CDR2 is YSLEER. Here the CDR3 reads CASSQAGQAGNTIYF. The CDR3 DNA reads as TGCGCCAGCAGCCAAGCTGGGCAGGCTGGAAACACCATATATTTT.

The chain has TRBV6-6 and TRBJ1-3; D is ambiguous. Germline V gene sequence: CDR1 MNHNY, CDR2 SVGAGI (reference sequence). The length of the CDR3 is 15 residues. The germline V and J ends were trimmed by 2 bases and 4 bases, with 12 bases remaining between them. CDR3 nucleotide sequence: TGTGCCAGCAGTTACGCCATGCGTAACGGAAACACCATATATTTT. The encoded protein is CASSYAMRNGNTIYF.

This clone was counted only a few times. The rearrangement links TRBV18 to TRBJ1-6; no clear D. The ends were cut back, 5 bases at V and 7 bases at J, with 6 bases in the middle. The CDR3 totals 12 residues. Looked up from germline, CDR1 is KGHSH and CDR2 is LQKENI. CDR3 amino acids: CASSARNSPLHF. CDR3 nucleotides: TGTGCCAGCTCAGCGCGGAATTCACCCCTCCACTTT.

This clone was observed once. CDR3 nucleotide sequence: TGTGCCAGCAGCCCGGGTCACAGGGGGACTGGAAACACCATATATTTT. Residues: CASSPGHRGTGNTIYF. This sequence joins TRBV5-8 and TRBJ1-3; TRBD1 agrees at 8 bases. The CDR3 runs 16 residues. Germline values: CDR1 SGHTS, CDR2 YDEGEE. Trimming cost V 4 bases and J 2 bases; bases outside gene matches: 8.

This rearrangement joins TRBV4-3 to TRBJ2-5; 7 nucleotides align to TRBD1. CDR3 length: 15 residues. Trimming took 1 base from V and 2 from J; bases not matched to a gene: 4. Germline values: CDR1 LGHNA, CDR2 YSLEER. CDR3 in amino acids: CASSQGPGQQETQYF. The CDR3 DNA sequence: TGCGCCAGCAGCCAAGGCCCGGGACAGCAAGAGACCCAGTACTTC.

The CDR3: CASSLVGTANEKLFF. The CDR3 region has the DNA TGTGCCAGCAGCTTAGTTGGGACAGCTAATGAAAAACTGTTTTTT. The V gene is TRBV13, the J gene TRBJ1-4; 7 bases are a match to TRBD1. The ends lost 1 base at V and 3 bases at J; junction bases unmatched: 2. The CDR3 has 15 residues. Germline V lookup: CDR1 PRHDT, CDR2 FYEKMQ (reference sequence).

The chain is built from TRBV11-1 and TRBJ2-1; 8 nucleotides line up with TRBD1. The CDR3 covers 13 residues. In germline, CDR1 is SGHAT, CDR2 FQDESV (reference sequence). With 4 bases clipped from V and 9 bases from J, the junction kept 5 bases outside the gene matches. CDR3 DNA: TGTGCCAGCAGCTCTTACAGGGGGGCTGAGCAGTTCTTC. The encoded protein is CASSSYRGAEQFF.

About this clone: An end of the junction differs from the germline gene, which may be a read error. The rearrangement uses TRBV5-1 and TRBJ2-1, with D perhaps TRBD2 (7 bases). The CDR3 runs to 14 residues. The germline V gene encodes CDR1 SGHRS and CDR2 YFSETQ. The CDR3 DNA reads TGCGCCAGCAGTTTGGGGGGGCCCTACAATGAGCAGTTCTTC. Its translation is CASSLGGPYNEQFF.

The gene calls are TRBV19 and TRBJ1-2, with D perhaps matching TRBD1 (6 bases). The CDR3 runs to 14 residues. Germline assignment: CDR1 LNHDA and CDR2 SQIVND (reference sequence). V was clipped by 0 bases and J by 4 bases, with 9 bases between them. CDR3 nucleotide sequence: TGTGCCAGTAGTATAGAGACAGGAATCTATGGCTACACCTTC. It encodes CASSIETGIYGYTF. Complete variable domain (other parts from reference TRBV19 and TRBJ1-2): DGGITQSPKYLFRKEGQNVTLSCEQNLNHDAMYWYRQDPGQGLRLIYYSQIVNDFQKGDIAEGYSVSREKKESFPLTVTSAQKNPTAFYLCASSIETGIYGYTFGSGTRLTVV.

Only a few counts were recorded for this clone. The chain has TRBV3-1 (or the pseudogene TRBV3-2) and TRBJ1-2; 11 nucleotides match TRBD1. This CDR3 region has 14 residues. With 6 bases clipped from V and 4 bases from J, the junction kept 4 bases outside the gene matches. Germline CDR1 is LGHDT and CDR2 is YNNKEL (reference sequence). CDR3 in DNA: TGTGCCAGCAGAACGGGACAGGGGGGCTATGGCTACACCTTC. It translates to CASRTGQGGYGYTF.

This clone was detected once. The chain uses TRBV5-1 and TRBJ2-3; 13 nucleotides agree with TRBD2. Germline assignment: CDR1 SGHRS and CDR2 YFSETQ. The CDR3 spans 16 residues. The ends lost 2 bases at V and 6 bases at J; junction bases unmatched: 6. The CDR3 loop reads CASSLPGTSGTDTQYF. In DNA form, the CDR3 reads TGCGCCAGCAGCTTACCAGGGACTAGCGGGACCGATACGCAGTATTTT.

This clone was found a few times. The V call is TRBV9, the J call TRBJ2-1; TRBD1 agrees at 9 bases. Trimming took 2 bases from V and 5 from J; bases not matched to a gene: 17. Germline V gives CDR1 SGDLS, CDR2 YYNGEE. The CDR3 totals 19 residues. Here the CDR3 DNA reads TGTGCCAGCAGCGTGGGACCCTTAGGGACAGGGAAGGTCGACAATGAGCAGTTCTTC. Translated: CASSVGPLGTGKVDNEQFF.

The chain recombines TRBV19 with TRBJ2-2; 10 bases are a match to TRBD1. Trimming at V came to 4 bases and at J to 4 bases, leaving 6 bases not matched to a gene. Germline CDR1 is LNHDA and CDR2 is SQIVND (reference sequence). This CDR3 is 16 amino acids long. The CDR3, as DNA: TGTGCCAGTAGTAGCCCCGGGACAGGGGCCACCGGGGAGCTGTTTTTT. Its translation is CASSSPGTGATGELFF.

The chain couples TRBV6-2 or TRBV6-3 to TRBJ2-2; TRBD2 agrees at 10 bases. Germline V gene lookup returns CDR1 MNHEY and CDR2 SVGEGT. This CDR3 region has 15 residues. The V gene end was trimmed by 2 bases and the J gene end by 5 bases; junction bases not matched to a gene: 2. DNA of the CDR3: TGTGCCAGCAGTTACGGGACTAGCGTAACCGGGGAGCTGTTTTTT. Encoded protein: CASSYGTSVTGELFF.

The genes are TRBV20-1 and TRBJ2-1, with a tentative D call TRBD1 (6 bases). Germline lookup yields CDR1 DFQATT and CDR2 SNEGSKA (reference sequence). V was cut by 5 bases and J by 6 bases, with 8 bases left in between. The CDR3 extends over 11 amino acids. The chain's CDR3 is CSAWTVNEQFF. As DNA, the CDR3 is TGCAGTGCTTGGACAGTCAATGAGCAGTTCTTC.

This chain uses TRBV3-1 (or the pseudogene TRBV3-2) with TRBJ1-2; 12 nucleotides agree with TRBD1. Per germline, CDR1 LGHDT and CDR2 YNNKEL (reference sequence). V was pared by 4 bases and J by 6 bases, with 12 bases of the junction left unmatched. CDR3 length: 17 amino acids. CDR3 coding DNA: TGTGCCAGCAGCCCCCGGGACAGGGGGCGCGAGGTGGATGGCTACACCTTC. Its protein product is CASSPRDRGREVDGYTF.

The chain carries TRBV5-1 and TRBJ1-1; 8 bases are shared with TRBD1. V gave up 0 bases and J gave up 1 base; unmatched junction bases: 2. Germline V gene lookup returns CDR1 SGHRS and CDR2 YFSETQ. This CDR3 region has 15 residues. CDR3 region: CASSLGTGSNTEAFF. The CDR3 DNA is TGCGCCAGCAGCTTGGGGACAGGGTCGAACACTGAAGCTTTCTTT.